This T cell receptor beta chain was observed in a study of shared clonotypes between healthy human individuals. Background on the study: With ages of 18 to 49, the donors were a couple of women and three men. Study-level findings and limits: Specimens sampled were limited to blood, with tissue repertoires likely differing.

This clone has more than one count but fewer than ten. Its target is not known. Genomic DNA belonging to each subset was distributed in equal measure over several immunoSEQ plates. Assay: immunoSEQ multiplex PCR; the TCRdb copy retains only in-frame clones and omits some. Among about 460,000 clones listed, approximately 77% were seen once. Free of recent acute infections or vaccinations, the donors were healthy HIV-negative adults. Sequenced: PBMCs. This TCR was recovered from a woman in her thirties or forties in good health. Some clones in this sample may be carry-over from other donors' samples.

The CDR3 DNA follows: TGTGCCAGCAGCCGAAGTCGGGGGGACCACGAGCAGTACTTC. Protein product: CASSRSRGDHEQYF. The chain joins TRBV6-1 to TRBJ2-7, with TRBD2 identical over 7 bases. This CDR3 has 14 amino acids. Looked up from germline, CDR1 is MNHNS and CDR2 is SASEGT. Trimming removed 6 bases from V and 5 bases from J; junction bases left unmatched: 10.